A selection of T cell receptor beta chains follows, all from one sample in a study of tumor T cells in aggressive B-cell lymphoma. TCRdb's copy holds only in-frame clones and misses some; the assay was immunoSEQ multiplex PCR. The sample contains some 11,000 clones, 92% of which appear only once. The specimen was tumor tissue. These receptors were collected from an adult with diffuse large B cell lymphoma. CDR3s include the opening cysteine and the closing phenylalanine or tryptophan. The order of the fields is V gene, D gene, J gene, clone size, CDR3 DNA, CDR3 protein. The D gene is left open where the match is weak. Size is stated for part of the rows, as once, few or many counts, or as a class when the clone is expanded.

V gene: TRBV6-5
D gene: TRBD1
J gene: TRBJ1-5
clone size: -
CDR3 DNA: TGTGCCAGCAGTTTGACAGGGGGACCCAATCAGCCCCAGCATTTT
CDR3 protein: CASSLTGGPNQPQHF

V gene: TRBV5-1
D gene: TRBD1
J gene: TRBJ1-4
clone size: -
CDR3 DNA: TGCGCCAGCAGCCGTGGGACAGGGGTAGAAAAACTGTTTTTT
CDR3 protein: CASSRGTGVEKLFF

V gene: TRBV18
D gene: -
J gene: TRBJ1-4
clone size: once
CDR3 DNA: TGTGCCAGCTCACCATCTCGGGGAACAGATGAAAAACTGTTTTTT
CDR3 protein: CASSPSRGTDEKLFF

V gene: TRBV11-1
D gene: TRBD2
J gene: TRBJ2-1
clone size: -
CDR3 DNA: TGTGCCAGCAGCGGATTAGGGTATCCTAGCGGGAGAGCAGATGAGCAGTTCTTC
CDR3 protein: CASSGLGYPSGRADEQFF

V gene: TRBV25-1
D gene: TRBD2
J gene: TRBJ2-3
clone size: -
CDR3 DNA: TGTGCCAGCAGTGACATAGCGGGAGCGGGGGCAGATACGCAGTATTTT
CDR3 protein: CASSDIAGAGADTQYF

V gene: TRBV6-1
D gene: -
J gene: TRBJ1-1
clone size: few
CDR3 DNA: TGTGCCAGCAGTTCTAACGGGGGTTTCACTGAAGCTTTCTTT
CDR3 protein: CASSSNGGFTEAFF

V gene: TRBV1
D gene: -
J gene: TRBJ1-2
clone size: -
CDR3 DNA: TGCACCAGCAGCCCTCACTCCCGGGGAGCTAACTATGGCTACACCTTC
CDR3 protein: CTSSPHSRGANYGYTF

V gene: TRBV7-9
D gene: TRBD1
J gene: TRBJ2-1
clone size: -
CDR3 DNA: TGTGCCAGCAGCCAATCCGGGACAGGGCTCAATGAGCAGTTCTTC
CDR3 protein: CASSQSGTGLNEQFF

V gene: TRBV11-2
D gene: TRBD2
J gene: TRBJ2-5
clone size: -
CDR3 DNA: TGTGCCAGCAGCTTATTTCTAGCGGCTCAAGAGACCCAGTACTTC
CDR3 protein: CASSLFLAAQETQYF

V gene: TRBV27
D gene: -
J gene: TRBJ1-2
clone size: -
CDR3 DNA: TGTGCCAGCAGTTTGCGGCAGAACTATGGCTACACCTTC
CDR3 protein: CASSLRQNYGYTF

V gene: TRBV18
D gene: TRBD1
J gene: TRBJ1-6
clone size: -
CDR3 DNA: TGTGCCAGCTCACTGGGGGACAGGGGGCTTAATTCACCCCTCCACTTT
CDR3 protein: CASSLGDRGLNSPLHF

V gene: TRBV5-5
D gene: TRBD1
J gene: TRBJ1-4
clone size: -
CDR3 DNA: TGTGCCAGCAGCCAGGGACAGAGTAATGAAAAACTGTTTTTT
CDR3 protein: CASSQGQSNEKLFF

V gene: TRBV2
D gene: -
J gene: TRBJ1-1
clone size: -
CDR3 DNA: TGTGCCAGCACGAGGGAGACTGAAGCTTTCTTT
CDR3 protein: CASTRETEAFF

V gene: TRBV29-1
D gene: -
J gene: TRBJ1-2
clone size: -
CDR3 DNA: TGCAGCGTTGGGGGCTCCTATGGCTACACCTTC
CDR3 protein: CSVGGSYGYTF

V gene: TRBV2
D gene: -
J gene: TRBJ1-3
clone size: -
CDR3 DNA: TGTGCCAGCATCCAGACATCTGGAAACACCATATATTTT
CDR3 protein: CASIQTSGNTIYF

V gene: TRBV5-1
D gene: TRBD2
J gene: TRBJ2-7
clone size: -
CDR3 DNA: TGCGCCAGCAGCAAAAAAATACCCGGGACTAGCGGGGGGGCGGGTTACGAGCAGTACTTC
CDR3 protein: CASSKKIPGTSGGAGYEQYF

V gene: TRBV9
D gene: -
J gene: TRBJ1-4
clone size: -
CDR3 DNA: TGTGCCAGCAGCGTAGAAGGGGTTGGGGAAAAACTGTTTTTT
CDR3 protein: CASSVEGVGEKLFF

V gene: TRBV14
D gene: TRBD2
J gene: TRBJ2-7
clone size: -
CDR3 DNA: TGTGCCAGCAGCCTAGCGGGCCCTCTCTACTTC
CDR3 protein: CASSLAGPLYF

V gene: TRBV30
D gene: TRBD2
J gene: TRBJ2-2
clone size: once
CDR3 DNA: TGTGCCTGGAGTGTCTACGGGAGGGGAACTGGCGGGGAGCTGTTTTTT
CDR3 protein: CAWSVYGRGTGGELFF

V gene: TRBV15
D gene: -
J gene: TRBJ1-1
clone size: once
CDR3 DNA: TGTGCCACCAGTAGAAGAGTGAACACTGAAGCTTTCTTT
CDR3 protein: CATSRRVNTEAFF

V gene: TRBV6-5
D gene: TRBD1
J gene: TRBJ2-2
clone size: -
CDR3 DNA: TGTGCCAGCAGTTACTTACGGGACAGTTACACCGGGGAGCTGTTTTTT
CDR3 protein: CASSYLRDSYTGELFF

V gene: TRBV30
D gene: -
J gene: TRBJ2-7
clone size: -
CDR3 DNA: TGTGCCTGGAGGTTAGGGGTCGCCAGTTCAATCTACGAGCAGTACTTC
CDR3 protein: CAWRLGVASSIYEQYF

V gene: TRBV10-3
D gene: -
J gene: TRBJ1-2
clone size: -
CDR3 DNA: TGTGCCATCAGTGAGAGGGCGGGCTATGGCTACACCTTC
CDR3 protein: CAISERAGYGYTF

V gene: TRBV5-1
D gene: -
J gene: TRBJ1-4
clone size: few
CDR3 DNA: TGCGCCAGCAGCTTGGCCTCGAGGCAGGGCGAAAAACTGTTTTTT
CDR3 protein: CASSLASRQGEKLFF

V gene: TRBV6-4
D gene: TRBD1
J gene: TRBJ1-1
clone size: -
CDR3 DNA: TGTGCCAGCAGAGAACAGGGGATGGTATCCACTGAAGCTTTCTTT
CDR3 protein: CASREQGMVSTEAFF

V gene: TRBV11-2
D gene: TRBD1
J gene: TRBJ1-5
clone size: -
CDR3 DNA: TGTGCCAGCAGCCCTAGGACAGGGATTAGCAATCAGCCCCAGCATTTT
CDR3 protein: CASSPRTGISNQPQHF

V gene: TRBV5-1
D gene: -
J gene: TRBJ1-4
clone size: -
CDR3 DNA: TGCGCCAGCAGCTTGGGGCAGGGGAATGAAAAACTGTTTTTT
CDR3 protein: CASSLGQGNEKLFF

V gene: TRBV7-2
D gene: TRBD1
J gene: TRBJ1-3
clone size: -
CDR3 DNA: TGTGCCAGCAGCTTCCGGGACAGACTAAACACCATATATTTT
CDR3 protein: CASSFRDRLNTIYF

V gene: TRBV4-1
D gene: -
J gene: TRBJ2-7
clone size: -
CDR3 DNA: TGCGCCAGCAGCCAGCAAATAGTTGACGAGCAGTACTTC
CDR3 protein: CASSQQIVDEQYF

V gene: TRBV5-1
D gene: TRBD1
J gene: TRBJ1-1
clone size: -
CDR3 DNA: TGCGCCAGCAGCCCAGGCACACAGGGGACTGAAGCTTTCTTT
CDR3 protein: CASSPGTQGTEAFF

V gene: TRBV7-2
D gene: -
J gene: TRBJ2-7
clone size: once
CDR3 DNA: TGTGCCAGCAGCCTAGACGTAGCCTACGAGCAGTACTTC
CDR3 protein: CASSLDVAYEQYF

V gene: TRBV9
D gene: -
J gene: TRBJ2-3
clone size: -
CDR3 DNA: TGTGCCAGCAGCGAACAAGACTCTAGCACAGATACGCAGTATTTT
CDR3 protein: CASSEQDSSTDTQYF

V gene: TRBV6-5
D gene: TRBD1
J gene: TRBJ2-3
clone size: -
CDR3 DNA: TGTGCCAGCAGTCGACAGGGCTATTCCACAGATACGCAGTATTTT
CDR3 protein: CASSRQGYSTDTQYF

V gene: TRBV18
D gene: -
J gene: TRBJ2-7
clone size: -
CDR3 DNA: TGTGCCAGCTCACCCCAATACCAGGGTTACGAGCAGTACTTC
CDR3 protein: CASSPQYQGYEQYF

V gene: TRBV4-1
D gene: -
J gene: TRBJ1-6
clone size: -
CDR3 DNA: TGCGCCAGCAGTCCAGAAATTCCAAGCTCCTATAATTCACCCCTCCACTTT
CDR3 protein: CASSPEIPSSYNSPLHF

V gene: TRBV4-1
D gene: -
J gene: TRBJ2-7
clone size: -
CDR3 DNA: TGCGCCAGCAGCCCCCTGCCGGGATATGAGCAGTACTTC
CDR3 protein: CASSPLPGYEQYF

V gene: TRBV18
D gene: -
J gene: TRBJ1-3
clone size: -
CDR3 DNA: TGTGCCAGCTCACGCCTCCGGGAATTCGGAAACACCATATATTTT
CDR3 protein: CASSRLREFGNTIYF

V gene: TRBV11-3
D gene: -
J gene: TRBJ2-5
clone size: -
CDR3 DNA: TGTGCCAGCAGCTTAGAACAAGCGGTAGAGACCCAGTACTTC
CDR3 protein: CASSLEQAVETQYF

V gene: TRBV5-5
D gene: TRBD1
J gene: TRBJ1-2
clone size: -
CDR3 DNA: TGTGCCAGCAGCCGGGACAGAACTAACTATGGCTACACCTTC
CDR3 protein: CASSRDRTNYGYTF

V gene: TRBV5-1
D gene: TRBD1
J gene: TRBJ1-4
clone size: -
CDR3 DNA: TGCGCCAGCAGCCCGACAGGGGGACCTAATGAAAAACTGTTTTTT
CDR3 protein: CASSPTGGPNEKLFF

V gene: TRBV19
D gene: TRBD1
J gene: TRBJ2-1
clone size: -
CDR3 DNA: TGTGCCAGTAGTATTGGGACAGGGGCTACCCTTTTTCACTACAATGAGCAGTTCTTC
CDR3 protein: CASSIGTGATLFHYNEQFF

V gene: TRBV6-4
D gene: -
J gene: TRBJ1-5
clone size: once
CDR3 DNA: TGTGCCAGCAGTGCATACAGGGATCAGCCCCAGCATTTT
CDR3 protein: CASSAYRDQPQHF

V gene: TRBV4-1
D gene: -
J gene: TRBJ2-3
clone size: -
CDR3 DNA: TGCGCCAGCAGCCCCTTCTCAGGGGTCCCTAGCACAGATACGCAGTATTTT
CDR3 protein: CASSPFSGVPSTDTQYF

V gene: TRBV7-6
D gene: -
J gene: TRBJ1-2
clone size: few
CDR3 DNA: TGTGCCAGCAGCCCTAGGGGGGGAGGCTATAACTATGGCTACACCTTC
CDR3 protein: CASSPRGGGYNYGYTF

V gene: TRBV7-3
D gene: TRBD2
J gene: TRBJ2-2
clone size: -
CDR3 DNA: TGTGCCAGCAGCTTAACACGAGCGGGGGTAGGGAACACCGGGGAGCTGTTTTTT
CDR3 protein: CASSLTRAGVGNTGELFF

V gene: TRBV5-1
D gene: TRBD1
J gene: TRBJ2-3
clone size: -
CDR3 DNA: TGCGCCAGCAGCTTGGGAGGGGGCTCAGATACGCAGTATTTT
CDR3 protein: CASSLGGGSDTQYF

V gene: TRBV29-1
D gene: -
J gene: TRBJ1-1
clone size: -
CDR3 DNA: TGCAGCGTTGGAAGTATGGGACAAGGAGGAACTGAAGCTTTCTTT
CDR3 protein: CSVGSMGQGGTEAFF

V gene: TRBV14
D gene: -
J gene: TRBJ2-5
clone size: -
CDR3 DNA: TGTGCCAGCAGCCAAATTCCAGGAGAGACCCAGTACTTC
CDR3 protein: CASSQIPGETQYF

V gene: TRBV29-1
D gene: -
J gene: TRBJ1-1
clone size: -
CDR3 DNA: TGCAGCGTCTACAGTAACACTGAAGCTTTCTTT
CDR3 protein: CSVYSNTEAFF

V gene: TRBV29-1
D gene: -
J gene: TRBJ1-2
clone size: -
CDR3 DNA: TGCAGCGTTGTACGAGGGTCGTATGGCTACACCTTC
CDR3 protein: CSVVRGSYGYTF

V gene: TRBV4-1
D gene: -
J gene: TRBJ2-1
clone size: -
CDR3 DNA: TGCGCCAGCAGCCAAGATTTAGCGTATTCCTACAATGAGCAGTTCTTC
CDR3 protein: CASSQDLAYSYNEQFF

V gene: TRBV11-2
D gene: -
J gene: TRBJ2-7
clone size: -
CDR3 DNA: TGTGCCAGCAGCTTAGATCCCCAGGGGCCTACCTCCTACGAGCAGTACTTC
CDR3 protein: CASSLDPQGPTSYEQYF

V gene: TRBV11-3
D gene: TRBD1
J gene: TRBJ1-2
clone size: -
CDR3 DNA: TGTGCCAGCAGCTTAGTGGCTACAGGGGATCCCTTTAATGGCTACACCTTC
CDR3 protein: CASSLVATGDPFNGYTF

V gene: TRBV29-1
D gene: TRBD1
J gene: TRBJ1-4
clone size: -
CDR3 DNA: TGCAGCGTCCCGGGACAGAGCGCAACTAATGAAAAACTGTTTTTT
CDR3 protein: CSVPGQSATNEKLFF

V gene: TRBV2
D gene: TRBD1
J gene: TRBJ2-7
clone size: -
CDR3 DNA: TGTGCCAGTAGAGGACAGGGCACCGAGCAGTACTTC
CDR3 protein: CASRGQGTEQYF